Following are 20 T cell receptor beta chains from one sample sequenced in a study of blood T cell repertoires in COVID-19. Assay used: immunoSEQ multiplex PCR; TCRdb lists only in-frame clones, some missing. The data contain 150,000 or so clones, 80% to 90% of them singletons. Sequenced sample: peripheral blood. Receptor source: a woman in her thirties or forties with acute or convalescent COVID-19.

This clone was observed once. This chain links TRBV7-8 with TRBJ1-3; D remains unclear. Trimming cost V 1 base and J 0 bases, with 10 bases left between them. Per germline, CDR1 SGHVS and CDR2 FQNEAQ. There are 16 residues in the CDR3. CDR3 sequence reads: CASSLVIQSSGNTIYF. The CDR3 DNA is TGTGCCAGCAGCTTAGTTATACAGAGCTCTGGAAACACCATATATTTT.

The V call is TRBV5-3, the J call TRBJ2-5; 10 bases fit TRBD1. TRBV5-3 is reported as an ORF; its role is uncertain. With 0 bases clipped from V and 2 bases from J, the junction kept 7 bases outside the gene matches. The length of the CDR3 is 17 residues. The CDR3 DNA reads as TGTGCCAGAAGCTTGGCAGGGACAGGGGCATGGCAAGAGACCCAGTACTTC. This sequence encodes CARSLAGTGAWQETQYF.

The V gene is TRBV3-1 (or the pseudogene TRBV3-2), the J gene TRBJ1-4; possible D gene TRBD1, 6 bases. V was pared by 3 bases and J by 8 bases, with 28 bases between. Germline V gene lookup returns CDR1 LGHDT and CDR2 YNNKEL (reference sequence). CDR3 size: 19 residues. CDR3 protein: CASSQPGLGQGPDGEKLFF. CDR3 bases: TGTGCCAGCAGCCAGCCGGGTCTGGGACAAGGCCCCGACGGGGAAAAACTGTTTTTT.

This chain links TRBV18 with TRBJ2-1, with TRBD2 identical over 10 bases. CDR1 is KGHSH, CDR2 LQKENI, per germline. The CDR3 totals 15 residues. Trimming at V came to 8 bases and at J to 4 bases, leaving 8 bases not matched to a gene. The CDR3 DNA reads TGTGCCAGCCAGACGGGGACTAGCGATTACAATGAGCAGTTCTTC. This codes for CASQTGTSDYNEQFF.

The CDR3 nucleotides read TGTGCCAGCAGCCCTCGGACAGGGGCAAGGAACACTGAAGCTTTCTTT. Protein sequence: CASSPRTGARNTEAFF. This sequence joins TRBV28 and TRBJ1-1; 9 nucleotides line up with TRBD1. The V and J ends lost 6 bases and 1 base, in that order; junction bases with no gene match: 9. This CDR3 has 16 residues. The germline CDR1 and CDR2 sequences are MDHEN and SYDVKM.

The chain is built from TRBV7-8 and TRBJ1-4, with D tentatively TRBD1 (5 bases). The length of the CDR3 is 15 residues. Germline values: CDR1 SGHVS, CDR2 FQNEAQ. V lost 5 bases and J lost 8, with 18 bases in between. In DNA, the CDR3 is TGTGCCAGCAGCAGAGACGGGGGGAGGCGAGAAAAACTGTTTTTT. Protein sequence: CASSRDGGRREKLFF.

This sequence joins TRBV7-8 and TRBJ2-4; a possible D gene is TRBD1 (6 bases). Looked up from germline, CDR1 is SGHVS and CDR2 is FQNEAQ. The CDR3 loop spans 16 amino acids. V was pared by 7 bases and J by 0 bases, with 16 bases between. Written as DNA, the CDR3 is TGTGCCAGCACCGAGAAAAGGGGGTTAGCCAAAAACATTCAGTACTTC. It encodes CASTEKRGLAKNIQYF.

The rearrangement joins TRBV21-1 to TRBJ2-5; TRBD2, the table's D call, was not compared with the DNA. TRBV21-1 is deemed a pseudogene. The CDR3 has 17 amino acids. The CDR3 bases are TGTGCCAGCAGCAAAGCATCTCTGGGTAGCGGATTGGAGACCCAGTACTTC. Its translation: CASSKASLGSGLETQYF.

The rearrangement uses TRBV4-1 and TRBJ2-1; unclear D gene. Germline CDR1 and CDR2: MGHRA and YSYEKL. Trimming left V 1 base short and J 8 bases short, with 18 bases between. The CDR3 contains 16 residues. The CDR3 protein is CASSQVFAESGHEQFF. DNA of the CDR3: TGCGCCAGCAGCCAAGTTTTTGCGGAGTCCGGTCATGAGCAGTTCTTC.

The gene calls are TRBV3-1 (or the pseudogene TRBV3-2) and TRBJ1-1, with D unclear. There are 13 residues in the CDR3. The germline gives CDR1 LGHDT, CDR2 YNNKEL (reference sequence). The V end lost 1 base, the J end lost 4 bases, and 7 bases lay between the germline ends. CDR3 sequence (DNA): TGTGCCAGCAGCCAAGTGAGGAGCACTGAAGCTTTCTTT. Its translation: CASSQVRSTEAFF.

This chain joins TRBV27 and TRBJ2-1; TRBD2 matches 9 bases. V lost 5 bases to trimming and J lost 6 bases; unmatched junction nucleotides: 11. This CDR3 is built from 16 residues. CDR1 MNHEY and CDR2 SMNVEV come from the germline V gene (reference sequence). CDR3: CASSPGGSGRPNEQFF. For the CDR3, the DNA is TGTGCCAGCAGTCCGGGCGGCAGCGGGAGGCCCAATGAGCAGTTCTTC.

CDR3 region: CASKGGSNTGELFF. CDR3 nucleotides: TGTGCCAGCAAAGGGGGCTCGAACACCGGGGAGCTGTTTTTT. The genes are TRBV6-6 and TRBJ2-2; TRBD1 matches at 7 bases. Per the germline V gene, CDR1 is MNHNY and CDR2 is SVGAGI (reference sequence). The J segment lost 0 bases and the V segment lost 7 bases, leaving 2 bases of the junction unmatched. CDR3 length: 14 amino acids.

V usage is TRBV5-1 and J usage is TRBJ1-2; 7 nucleotides match TRBD1. Trimming removed 4 bases from V and 2 bases from J; junction bases left unmatched: 8. Germline V gives CDR1 SGHRS, CDR2 YFSETQ. The CDR3 contains 15 residues. CDR3 sequence: CASSRGGQTNYGYTF. In DNA, the CDR3 is TGCGCCAGCAGCCGGGGGGGACAGACCAACTATGGCTACACCTTC.

The chain recombines TRBV2 with TRBJ2-3, with 9 bases aligning to TRBD1. The CDR3 length is 17 residues. With V trimmed by 4 bases and J by 2 bases, 10 bases remained unmatched. Germline loops: CDR1 SNHLY, CDR2 FYNNEI. This CDR3 is CASSGESGTGITDTQYF. The CDR3 coding sequence is TGTGCCAGCAGTGGGGAATCCGGGACAGGGATCACAGATACGCAGTATTTT.

This chain uses TRBV23-1 with TRBJ2-7; the match to TRBD2 covers 7 bases. TRBV23-1 is annotated as an ORF whose role is uncertain. Unmatched junction bases numbered 11, after V lost 5 bases and J lost 7 bases. The CDR3 runs 14 residues. CDR3 loop: CASSILAGDREQYF. The CDR3 DNA reads as TGCGCCAGCAGTATATTGGCGGGAGATAGGGAGCAGTACTTC.

This chain links TRBV11-3 with TRBJ1-1, with 7 positions matching TRBD1. Per germline, CDR1 SGHNT and CDR2 YENEEA. Trimming cost V 5 bases and J 5 bases; bases outside gene matches: 14. The length of the CDR3 is 16 residues. CDR3 residues: CASSPAFQGGWTEAFF. CDR3 nucleotides: TGTGCCAGCAGCCCAGCCTTTCAGGGGGGATGGACTGAAGCTTTCTTT.

This chain joins TRBV2 and TRBJ2-7; 13 bases match TRBD2. V shed 5 bases and J 7 bases; nucleotides not matched to a gene: 5. The CDR3 covers 14 residues. The V gene's germline CDR1 is SNHLY and CDR2 FYNNEI. The CDR3 sequence: CASSRGGLAGEQYF. The CDR3 bases are TGTGCCAGCAGTCGGGGGGGACTAGCGGGAGAGCAGTACTTC.

The chain recombines TRBV9 with TRBJ2-1; D is perhaps TRBD1 (6 bases). The V gene lost 3 bases and the J gene lost 0 bases, with 10 bases spanning the gap. Germline lookup yields CDR1 SGDLS and CDR2 YYNGEE. The CDR3 loop spans 15 amino acids. CDR3 DNA: TGTGCCAGCAGCGCAGGGGCGAACTCCTACAATGAGCAGTTCTTC. This sequence encodes CASSAGANSYNEQFF.

This clone showed up just a few times. V is TRBV5-1 and J is TRBJ1-6; D not resolved. Looked up from germline, CDR1 is SGHRS and CDR2 is YFSETQ. Trimming took 0 bases from V and 12 from J, leaving 13 bases between them. CDR3 length equals 14 residues. The CDR3 sequence: CASSLDSQQEPLHF. The CDR3 nucleotides read TGCGCCAGCAGCTTGGACAGCCAGCAGGAACCCCTCCACTTT.

The chain recombines TRBV2 with TRBJ1-4; TRBD1 matches at 7 bases. Germline loops: CDR1 SNHLY, CDR2 FYNNEI. V gave up 4 bases and J gave up 5 bases; unmatched junction bases: 4. CDR3 length: 14 amino acids. In DNA, the CDR3 is TGTGCCAGCAGTGCCGGGACAGCGAATGAAAAACTGTTTTTT. Translation: CASSAGTANEKLFF.